The subject of this entry is one T cell receptor beta chain. The antigen is undetermined. The data originate from a study of T cell responses to AZD1222 COVID-19 vaccine. Broader study findings: The number of AZD1222 recipients seropositive at baseline was only five to seven.

The V end lost 2 bases, the J end lost 5 bases, and 12 bases lay between the germline ends. The CDR3 runs to 14 residues. CDR1 is SNHLY, CDR2 FYNNEI, per germline. Measured with immunoSEQ multiplex PCR; TCRdb has only the in-frame clones, and not every one. Here the sample spans under 200,000 clones, around 93% being singletons. Sequenced material: peripheral blood, taken on day 0 of AZD1222 vaccination. The V call is TRBV2, the J call TRBJ1-2; perhaps TRBD1 as D (5 bases). This sequence was found in an adult in good health. CDR3 DNA sequence: TGTGCCAGCAGTGAAAACGACAGCGGATATGGCTACACCTTC. Residues: CASSENDSGYGYTF.